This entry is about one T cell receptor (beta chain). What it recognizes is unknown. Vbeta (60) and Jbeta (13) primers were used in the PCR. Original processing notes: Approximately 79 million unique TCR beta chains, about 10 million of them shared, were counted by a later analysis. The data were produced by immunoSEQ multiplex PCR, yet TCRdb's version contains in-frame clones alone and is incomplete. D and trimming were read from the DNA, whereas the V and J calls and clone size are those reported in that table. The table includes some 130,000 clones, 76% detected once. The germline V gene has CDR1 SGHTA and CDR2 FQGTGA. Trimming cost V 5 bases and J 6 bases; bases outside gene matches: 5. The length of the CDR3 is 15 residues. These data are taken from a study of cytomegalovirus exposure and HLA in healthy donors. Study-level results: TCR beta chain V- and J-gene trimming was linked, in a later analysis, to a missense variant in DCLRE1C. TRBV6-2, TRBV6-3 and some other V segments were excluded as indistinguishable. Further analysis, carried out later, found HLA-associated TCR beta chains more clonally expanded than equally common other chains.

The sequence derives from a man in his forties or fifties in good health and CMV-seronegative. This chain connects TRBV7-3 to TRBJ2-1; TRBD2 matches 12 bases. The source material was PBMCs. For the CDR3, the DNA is TGTGCCAGCAGCCAGACTAGCGGGGGTGCCAATGAGCAGTTCTTC. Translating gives CASSQTSGGANEQFF.